One sample yielded the 13 T cell receptor beta chains listed below, sequenced in a study of T cell responses to AZD1222 COVID-19 vaccine. Measured with immunoSEQ multiplex PCR; TCRdb has only the in-frame clones, and not every one. The sample lists approximately 150,000 clones, 80% to 95% occurring once. Sequenced here: peripheral blood, sampled on day 0 of AZD1222 vaccination. The origin of the receptors is an adult in good health.

The V call is TRBV10-3, the J call TRBJ2-3, with a tentative D call TRBD2 (5 bases). The CDR3 length is 18 residues. Germline CDR1 and CDR2: ENHRY and SYGVKD. Between the trimmed V and J ends, which lost 4 bases and 0 bases, there was a span of 20 bases. The CDR3 coding sequence is TGTGCCATCAGTGCCCCGGATCTAGCCTACACTAGCACAGATACGCAGTATTTT. Protein product: CAISAPDLAYTSTDTQYF.

The chain couples TRBV5-1 to TRBJ1-1; 10 bases fit TRBD1. V lost 3 bases, J lost 2 bases, and 4 bases stayed unmatched. This CDR3 comprises 15 residues. From germline, CDR1 is SGHRS and CDR2 YFSETQ. CDR3 residues: CASSYLTGGNTEAFF. CDR3 DNA: TGCGCCAGCAGCTACCTGACAGGGGGCAACACTGAAGCTTTCTTT.

This clone was counted between two and nine times. This CDR3 is also generated by other DNA sequences in the sample. The V and J genes are TRBV5-1 and TRBJ2-3; D is undetermined. Trimming shortened V by 0 bases and J by 1 base, and 3 bases separated the two germline ends. Per germline, CDR1 SGHRS and CDR2 YFSETQ. The CDR3 sequence is 13 residues long. Written as DNA, the CDR3 is TGCGCCAGCAGCTTGGCGGGCACAGATACGCAGTATTTT. Translating gives CASSLAGTDTQYF.

CDR3 region: CASSLSRGQETQYF. The CDR3 nucleotides read TGCGCCAGCAGCTTAAGTCGGGGGCAAGAGACCCAGTACTTC. The V call is TRBV5-1, the J call TRBJ2-5; possible D gene TRBD2, 6 bases. This CDR3 contains 14 residues. Trimming pared 2 bases from V and 2 bases from J, leaving 10 bases between. Germline assignment: CDR1 SGHRS and CDR2 YFSETQ.

V and J are TRBV3-1 (or the pseudogene TRBV3-2) and TRBJ2-2, with TRBD2 as a possible D gene (7 bases). V gave up 5 bases and J gave up 2 bases, with 15 bases separating them. The CDR3 is 16 amino acids. Germline CDR1 LGHDT, CDR2 YNNKEL (reference sequence). The CDR3 DNA sequence: TGTGCCAGCAGCAGGAGGGGAGGGGGTAACACCGGGGAGCTGTTTTTT. Protein product: CASSRRGGGNTGELFF.

Here the CDR3 reads CASSLAAGTEAFF. CDR3 in DNA: TGTGCCAGCAGTTTAGCGGCGGGGACTGAAGCTTTCTTT. The chain joins TRBV12-3 or TRBV12-4 to TRBJ1-1, with unresolved D. V shed 0 bases and J shed 5 bases, with 7 bases lying between them. The CDR3 loop spans 13 amino acids.

The chain is built from TRBV10-3 and TRBJ1-1, with D possibly being TRBD1 (5 bases). The ends were cut back, 8 bases at V and 1 base at J, with 11 bases in the middle. The germline gives CDR1 ENHRY, CDR2 SYGVKD. CDR3 length equals 13 residues. The CDR3: CAILGRTNTEAFF. The CDR3 region has the DNA TGTGCCATCCTGGGACGGACGAACACTGAAGCTTTCTTT.

The V call is TRBV9, the J call TRBJ2-5; TRBD1 matches at 9 bases. Germline trimming cut 3 bases from V and 5 bases from J; bases unmatched to any gene: 5. This CDR3 spans 14 amino acids. Germline CDR1 SGDLS, CDR2 YYNGEE. CDR3 amino acids: CASSEGTGTETQYF. The CDR3 DNA reads TGTGCCAGCAGCGAGGGGACAGGGACGGAGACCCAGTACTTC.

The J gene is TRBJ1-6, the V gene TRBV6-2 or TRBV6-3, with D unresolved. This CDR3 is built from 12 residues. The germline V gene has CDR1 MNHEY and CDR2 SVGEGT. V was pared by 5 bases and J by 10 bases, with 9 bases between. The CDR3: CASSLMSSPLHF. The CDR3, as DNA: TGTGCCAGCAGTCTCATGAGCTCACCCCTCCACTTT.

The chain employs TRBV7-9 and TRBJ2-2; tentatively, D is TRBD2 (7 bases). Trimming stripped 2 bases from V and 7 bases from J, with 17 bases between. Germline V CDR1 and CDR2: SEHNR, FQNEAQ (reference sequence). The CDR3 is 16 amino acids. CDR3 protein: CASSLSSPRGHGELFF. CDR3 nucleotide sequence: TGTGCCAGCAGCTTAAGTTCTCCGCGGGGGCACGGGGAGCTGTTTTTT.

This clone has a single count. The V and J genes are TRBV5-6 and TRBJ1-1; maybe TRBD1 (6 bases). Between the trimmed V and J ends, which lost 3 bases and 5 bases, there was a span of 14 bases. CDR3 size: 14 residues. Germline V gene lookup returns CDR1 SGHDT and CDR2 YYEEEE. This CDR3 reads CASSSMTGGTEAFF. Written as DNA, the CDR3 is TGTGCCAGCAGCTCTATGACAGGAGGGACTGAAGCTTTCTTT.

V and J are TRBV4-3 and TRBJ1-2, with D possibly being TRBD1 (5 bases). The V and J ends lost 2 bases and 3 bases respectively, with 13 bases between them. The CDR3 contains 15 residues. Germline loops: CDR1 LGHNA, CDR2 YSLEER. DNA for the CDR3: TGCGCCAGCAGCCAATTGAGGGGCGCGTACTATGGCTACACCTTC. This codes for CASSQLRGAYYGYTF.

The chain is built from TRBV6-1 and TRBJ2-3, with 9 bases lining up with TRBD1. V was pared by 3 bases and J by 8 bases, with 9 bases of the junction left unmatched. The CDR3 runs to 15 residues. The germline gives CDR1 MNHNS, CDR2 SASEGT. This chain's CDR3 is CASSEGQGKRGTQYF. The CDR3 DNA reads as TGTGCCAGCAGTGAGGGACAGGGTAAAAGGGGTACGCAGTATTTT.